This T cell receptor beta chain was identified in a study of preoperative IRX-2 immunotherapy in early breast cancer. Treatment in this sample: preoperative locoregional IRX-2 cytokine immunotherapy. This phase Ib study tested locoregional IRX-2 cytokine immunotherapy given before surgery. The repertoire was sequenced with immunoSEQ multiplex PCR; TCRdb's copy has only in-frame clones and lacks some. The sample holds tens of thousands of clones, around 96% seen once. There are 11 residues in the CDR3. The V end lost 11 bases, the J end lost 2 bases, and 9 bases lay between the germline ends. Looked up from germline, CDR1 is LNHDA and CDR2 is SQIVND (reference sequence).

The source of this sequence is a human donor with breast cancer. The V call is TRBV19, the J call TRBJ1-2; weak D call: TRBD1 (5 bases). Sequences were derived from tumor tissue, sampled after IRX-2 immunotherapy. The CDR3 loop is CASRDNYGYTF. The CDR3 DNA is TGTGCCTCGAGGGACAACTATGGCTACACCTTC.